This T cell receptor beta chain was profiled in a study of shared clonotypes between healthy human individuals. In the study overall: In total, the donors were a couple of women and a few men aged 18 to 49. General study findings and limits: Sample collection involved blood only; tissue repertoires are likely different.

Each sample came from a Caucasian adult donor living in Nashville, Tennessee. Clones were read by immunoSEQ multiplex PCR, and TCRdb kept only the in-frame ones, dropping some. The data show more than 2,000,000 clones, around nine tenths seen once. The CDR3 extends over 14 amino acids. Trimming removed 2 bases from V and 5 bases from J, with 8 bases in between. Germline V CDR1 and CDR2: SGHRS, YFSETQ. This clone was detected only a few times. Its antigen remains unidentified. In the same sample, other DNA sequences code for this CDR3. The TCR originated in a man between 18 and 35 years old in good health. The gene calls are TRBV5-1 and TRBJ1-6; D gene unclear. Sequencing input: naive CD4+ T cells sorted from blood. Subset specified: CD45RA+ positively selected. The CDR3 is CASSFGQDNSPLHF. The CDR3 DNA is TGCGCCAGCAGCTTTGGGCAAGATAATTCACCCCTCCACTTT.